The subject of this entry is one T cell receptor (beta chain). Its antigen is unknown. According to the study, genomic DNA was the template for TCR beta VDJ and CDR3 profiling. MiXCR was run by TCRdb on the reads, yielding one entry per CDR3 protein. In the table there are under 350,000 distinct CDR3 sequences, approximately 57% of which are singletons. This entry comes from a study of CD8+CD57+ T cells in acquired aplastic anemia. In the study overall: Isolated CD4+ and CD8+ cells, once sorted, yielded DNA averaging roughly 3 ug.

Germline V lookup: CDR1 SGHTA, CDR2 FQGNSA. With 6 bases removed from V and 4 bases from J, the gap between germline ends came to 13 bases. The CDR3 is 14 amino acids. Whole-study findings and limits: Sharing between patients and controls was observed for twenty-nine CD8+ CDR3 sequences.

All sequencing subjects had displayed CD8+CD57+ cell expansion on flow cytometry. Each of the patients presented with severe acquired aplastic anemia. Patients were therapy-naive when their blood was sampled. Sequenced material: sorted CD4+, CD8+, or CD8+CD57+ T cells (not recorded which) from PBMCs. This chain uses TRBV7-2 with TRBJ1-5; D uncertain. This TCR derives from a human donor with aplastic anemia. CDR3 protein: CASRAPGGNQPQHF. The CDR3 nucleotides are TGTGCCAGCAGAGCTCCAGGAGGGAATCAGCCCCAGCATTTT.